This T cell receptor beta chain stems from a study of blood T cells in healthy people across ages. The use of a sample-barcoded 5' primer and a J-beta primer mix characterized a second PCR of 7 to 11 cycles. TCRdb itself ran the 5' RACE reads through MiXCR, one entry per CDR3 protein. The repertoire consists of fewer than 900,000 distinct CDR3 sequences, with approximately 49% occurring once and the leading ten covering 30% to 40%. V was pared by 4 bases and J by 11 bases, with 10 bases of the junction left unmatched. The CDR3 runs to 16 residues. The clonotype comes from an older woman in good health. Sequencing input: blood. V gene TRBV12-3 or TRBV12-4 combines with J gene TRBJ2-1, with TRBD2 matching 14 bases. The chain's CDR3 is CASSSRQGTSGSKQFF. In nucleotides, the CDR3 is TGTGCCAGCAGTTCTAGACAGGGGACTAGCGGGAGTAAGCAGTTCTTC.